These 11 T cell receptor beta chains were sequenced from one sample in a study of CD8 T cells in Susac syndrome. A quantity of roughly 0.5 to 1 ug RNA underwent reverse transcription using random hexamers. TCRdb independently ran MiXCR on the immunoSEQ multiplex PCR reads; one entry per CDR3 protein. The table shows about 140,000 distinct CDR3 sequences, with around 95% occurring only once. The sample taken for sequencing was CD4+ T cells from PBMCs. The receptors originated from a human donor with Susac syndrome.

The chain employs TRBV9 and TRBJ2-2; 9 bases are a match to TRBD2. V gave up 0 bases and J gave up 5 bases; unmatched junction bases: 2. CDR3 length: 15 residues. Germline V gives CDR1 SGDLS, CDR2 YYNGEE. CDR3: CASSVGGRGTGELFF. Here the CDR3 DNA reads TGTGCCAGCAGCGTAGGCGGGAGGGGGACCGGGGAGCTGTTTTTT.

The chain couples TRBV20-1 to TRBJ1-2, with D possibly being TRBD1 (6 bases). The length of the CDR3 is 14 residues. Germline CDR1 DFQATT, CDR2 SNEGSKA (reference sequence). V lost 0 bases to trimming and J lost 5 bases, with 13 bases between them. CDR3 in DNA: TGCAGTGCTAGAGAGACCCAGGGGAGGTATGGCTACACCTTC. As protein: CSARETQGRYGYTF.

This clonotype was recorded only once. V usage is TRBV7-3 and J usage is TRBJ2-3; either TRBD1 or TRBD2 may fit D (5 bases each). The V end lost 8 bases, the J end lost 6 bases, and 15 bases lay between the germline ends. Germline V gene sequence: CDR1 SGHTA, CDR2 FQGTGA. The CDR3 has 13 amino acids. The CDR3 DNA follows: TGTGCCAGCGGAGATCAGGGAGATGATACGCAGTATTTT. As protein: CASGDQGDDTQYF.

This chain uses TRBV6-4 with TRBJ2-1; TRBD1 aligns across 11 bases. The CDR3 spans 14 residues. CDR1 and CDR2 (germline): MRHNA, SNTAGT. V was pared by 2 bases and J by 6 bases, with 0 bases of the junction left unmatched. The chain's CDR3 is CASSDGTGGNEQFF. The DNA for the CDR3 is TGTGCCAGCAGTGACGGGACAGGGGGCAATGAGCAGTTCTTC.

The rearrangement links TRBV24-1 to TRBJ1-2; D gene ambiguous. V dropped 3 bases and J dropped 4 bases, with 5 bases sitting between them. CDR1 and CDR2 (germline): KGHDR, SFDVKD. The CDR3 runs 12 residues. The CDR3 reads CATSDGSYGYTF. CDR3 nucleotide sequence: TGTGCCACCAGTGATGGCAGCTATGGCTACACCTTC.

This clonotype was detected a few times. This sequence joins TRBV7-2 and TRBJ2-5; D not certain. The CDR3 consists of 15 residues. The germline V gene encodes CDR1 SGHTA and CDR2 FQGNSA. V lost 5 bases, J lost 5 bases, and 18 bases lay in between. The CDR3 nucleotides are TGTGCCAGCAGCCCCAGTTTGAACGGATGGGAGACCCAGTACTTC. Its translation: CASSPSLNGWETQYF.

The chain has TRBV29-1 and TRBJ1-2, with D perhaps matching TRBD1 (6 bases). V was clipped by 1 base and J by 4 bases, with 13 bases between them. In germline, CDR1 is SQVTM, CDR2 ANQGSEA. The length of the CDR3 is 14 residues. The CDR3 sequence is CSVEVGGGIYGYTF. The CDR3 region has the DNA TGCAGCGTTGAAGTTGGGGGGGGCATCTATGGCTACACCTTC.

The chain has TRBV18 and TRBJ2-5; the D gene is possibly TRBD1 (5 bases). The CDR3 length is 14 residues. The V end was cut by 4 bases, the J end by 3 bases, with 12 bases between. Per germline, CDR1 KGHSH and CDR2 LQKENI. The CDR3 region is CASSLQGFEETQYF. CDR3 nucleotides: TGTGCCAGCTCACTCCAGGGATTTGAAGAGACCCAGTACTTC.

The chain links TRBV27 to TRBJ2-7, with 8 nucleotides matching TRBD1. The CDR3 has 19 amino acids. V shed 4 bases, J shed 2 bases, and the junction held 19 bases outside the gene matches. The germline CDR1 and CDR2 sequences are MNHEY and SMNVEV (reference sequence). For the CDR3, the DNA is TGTGCCAGCAGTTCCCGCACAGGGGGTGGGGACGGGAGAACCTACGAGCAGTACTTC. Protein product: CASSSRTGGGDGRTYEQYF.

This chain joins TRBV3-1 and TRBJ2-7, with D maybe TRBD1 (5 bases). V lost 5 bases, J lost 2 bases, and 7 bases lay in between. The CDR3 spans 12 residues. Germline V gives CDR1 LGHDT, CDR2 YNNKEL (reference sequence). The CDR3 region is CASSTGPYEQYF. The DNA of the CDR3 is TGTGCCAGCAGCACAGGCCCCTACGAGCAGTACTTC.

The CDR3 protein is CASSPDSSSNYGYTF. Here the CDR3 DNA reads TGTGCCAGCAGCCCCGACAGCAGCTCTAACTATGGCTACACCTTC. The chain recombines TRBV7-3 with TRBJ1-2, with D perhaps matching TRBD1 (5 bases). With 5 bases removed from V and 0 bases from J, the gap between germline ends came to 13 bases. The germline V gene has CDR1 SGHTA and CDR2 FQGTGA. CDR3 size: 15 residues.